Listed below are T cell receptor beta chains from one sample, sequenced in a study of early T cells in non-severe SARS-CoV-2 infection. TCRdb independently ran MiXCR on the 5' RACE reads; one entry per CDR3 protein. The data show 85,000 to 90,000 distinct CDR3 sequences, with around 15% seen just once and roughly 6% held by the top ten. Sequencing was carried out using whole blood. The source of these receptors is an adult who was a healthcare worker with PCR-confirmed SARS-CoV-2 infection or an uninfected control (not recorded which). The conserved cysteine and the conserved F or W are not part of the CDR3 here.

j_gene: TRBJ1-1
len: 13
v_gene: TRBV6-6
CDR3aa: ASRSGGTGNTEAF

j_gene: TRBJ2-3
len: 14
v_gene: TRBV7-9
CDR3aa: ASSLVKGESTDTQY

j_gene: TRBJ2-7
len: 11
v_gene: TRBV28
CDR3aa: ASRDGQAYEQY

j_gene: TRBJ2-1
len: 15
v_gene: TRBV7-6
CDR3aa: ASSSSIAGSSYNEQF

j_gene: TRBJ1-1
len: 13
v_gene: TRBV9
CDR3aa: ASSVGGTGSTEAF

j_gene: TRBJ2-3
len: 8
v_gene: TRBV29-1
CDR3aa: SVAGTTQY

j_gene: TRBJ1-4
len: 11
v_gene: TRBV6-2/TRBV6-3
CDR3aa: ASSSSGIQQSL

j_gene: TRBJ2-2
len: 11
v_gene: TRBV5-1
CDR3aa: ASSSRATGELF

j_gene: TRBJ1-5
len: 12
v_gene: TRBV29-1
CDR3aa: SVATGWSNQPQH

j_gene: TRBJ1-5
len: 12
v_gene: TRBV28
CDR3aa: ASREGQGRQPQH

j_gene: TRBJ1-5
len: 12
v_gene: TRBV7-8
CDR3aa: ASSIGTSNQPQH

j_gene: TRBJ2-2
len: 14
v_gene: TRBV24-1
CDR3aa: ATSDLGTDFNGELF

j_gene: TRBJ2-3
len: 10
v_gene: TRBV29-1
CDR3aa: SVDGLSNTQY

j_gene: TRBJ1-3
len: 15
v_gene: TRBV18
CDR3aa: ASSPYRDWDSGNTIY

j_gene: TRBJ2-6
len: 13
v_gene: TRBV28
CDR3aa: ATTLGASGANVLT

j_gene: TRBJ2-1
len: 15
v_gene: TRBV20-1
CDR3aa: SARGGWDEGSYNEQF

j_gene: TRBJ2-4
len: 14
v_gene: TRBV5-1
CDR3aa: ASSLAGEQAKNIQY

j_gene: TRBJ2-1
len: 13
v_gene: TRBV5-1
CDR3aa: ASSPARSSYNEQF

j_gene: TRBJ2-1
len: 15
v_gene: TRBV6-2/TRBV6-3
CDR3aa: ASSYSPSGGLYNEQF

j_gene: TRBJ1-4
len: 13
v_gene: TRBV5-1
CDR3aa: ASSLGRGTNEKLF

j_gene: TRBJ2-3
len: 11
v_gene: TRBV10-3
CDR3aa: ATNREETDTQY

j_gene: TRBJ1-6
len: 14
v_gene: TRBV27
CDR3aa: ASSSRTPRSNSPLH

j_gene: TRBJ1-2
len: 11
v_gene: TRBV11-2
CDR3aa: ASSPDSLYGYT

j_gene: TRBJ2-6
len: 12
v_gene: TRBV7-2
CDR3aa: ASILAAGANVLT

j_gene: TRBJ2-3
len: 13
v_gene: TRBV28
CDR3aa: ASRVRGGSTDTQY

j_gene: TRBJ1-2
len: 12
v_gene: TRBV12-3/TRBV12-4
CDR3aa: ASTLGHLPYGYT

j_gene: TRBJ2-1
len: 13
v_gene: TRBV6-2/TRBV6-3
CDR3aa: ASSSGTSGAIVEF